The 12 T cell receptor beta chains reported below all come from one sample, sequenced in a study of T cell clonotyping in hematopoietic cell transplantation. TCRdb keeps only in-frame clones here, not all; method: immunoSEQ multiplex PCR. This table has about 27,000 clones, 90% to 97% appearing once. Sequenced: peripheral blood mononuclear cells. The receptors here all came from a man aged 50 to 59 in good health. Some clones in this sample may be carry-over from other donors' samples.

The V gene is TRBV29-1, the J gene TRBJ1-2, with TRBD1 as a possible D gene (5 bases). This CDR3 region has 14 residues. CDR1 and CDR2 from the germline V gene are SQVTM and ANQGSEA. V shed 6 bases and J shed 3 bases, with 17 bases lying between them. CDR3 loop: CSVQPWGDDYGYTF. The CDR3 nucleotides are TGCAGCGTCCAACCTTGGGGGGACGACTATGGCTACACCTTC.

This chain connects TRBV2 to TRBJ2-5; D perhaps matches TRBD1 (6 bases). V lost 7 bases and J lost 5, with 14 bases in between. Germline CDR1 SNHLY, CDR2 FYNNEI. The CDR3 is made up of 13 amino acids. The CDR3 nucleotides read TGTGCCAGCAAACGTCAGGGGTTGGAGACCCAGTACTTC. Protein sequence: CASKRQGLETQYF.

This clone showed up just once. The CDR3 DNA follows: TGTGCCAGCAGCGGAGGGACAGGGGATCAGCCCCAGCATTTT. Translated, it gives CASSGGTGDQPQHF. This rearrangement joins TRBV7-8 to TRBJ1-5; 10 bases line up with TRBD1. The CDR3 consists of 14 residues. Germline V CDR1 and CDR2: SGHVS, FQNEAQ. V lost 5 bases and J lost 5; bases outside the gene matches: 3. Full variable domain (missing parts from reference TRBV7-8 and TRBJ1-5): GAGVSQSPRYKVAKRGQDVALRCDPISGHVSLFWYQQALGQGPEFLTYFQNEAQLDKSGLPSDRFFAERPEGSVSTLKIQRTQQEDSAVYLCASSGGTGDQPQHFGDGTRLSIL.

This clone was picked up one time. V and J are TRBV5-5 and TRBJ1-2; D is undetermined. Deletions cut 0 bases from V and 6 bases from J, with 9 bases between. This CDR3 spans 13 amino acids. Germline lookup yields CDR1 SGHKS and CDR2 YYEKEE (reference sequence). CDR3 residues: CASSLVPADGYTF. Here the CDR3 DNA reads TGTGCCAGCAGCTTGGTCCCGGCTGATGGCTACACCTTC.

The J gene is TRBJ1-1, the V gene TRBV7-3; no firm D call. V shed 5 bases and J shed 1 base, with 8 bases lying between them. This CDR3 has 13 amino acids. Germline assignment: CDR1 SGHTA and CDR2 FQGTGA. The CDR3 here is CASSNQANTEAFF. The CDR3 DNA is TGTGCCAGCAGCAACCAGGCGAACACTGAAGCTTTCTTT.

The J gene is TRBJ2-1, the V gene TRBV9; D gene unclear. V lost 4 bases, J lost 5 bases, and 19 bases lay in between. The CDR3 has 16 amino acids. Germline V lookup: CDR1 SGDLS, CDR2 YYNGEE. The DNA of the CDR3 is TGTGCCAGCAGCTTCCTAGGGATGGGGATCGACAATGAGCAGTTCTTC. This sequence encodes CASSFLGMGIDNEQFF.

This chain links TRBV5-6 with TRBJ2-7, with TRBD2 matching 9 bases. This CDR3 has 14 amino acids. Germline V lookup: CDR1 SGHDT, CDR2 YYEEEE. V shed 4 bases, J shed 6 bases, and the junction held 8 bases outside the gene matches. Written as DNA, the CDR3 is TGTGCCAGCAGCCCAGGGAGACTAGCGGTCGAGCAGTACTTC. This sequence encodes CASSPGRLAVEQYF.

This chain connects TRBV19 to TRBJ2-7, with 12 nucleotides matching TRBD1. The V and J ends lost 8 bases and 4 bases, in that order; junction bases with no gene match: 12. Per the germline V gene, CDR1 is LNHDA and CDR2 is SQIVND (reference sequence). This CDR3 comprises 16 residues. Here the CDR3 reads CASAITGTGGWYEQYF. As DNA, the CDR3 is TGTGCCAGTGCAATTACCGGGACAGGGGGCTGGTACGAGCAGTACTTC.

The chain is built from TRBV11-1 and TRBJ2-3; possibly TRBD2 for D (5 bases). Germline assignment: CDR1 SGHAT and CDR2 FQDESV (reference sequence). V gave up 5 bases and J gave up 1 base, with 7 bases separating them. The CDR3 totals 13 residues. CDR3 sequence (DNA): TGTGCCAGCAGCAAGGGAGGCACAGATACGCAGTATTTT. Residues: CASSKGGTDTQYF.

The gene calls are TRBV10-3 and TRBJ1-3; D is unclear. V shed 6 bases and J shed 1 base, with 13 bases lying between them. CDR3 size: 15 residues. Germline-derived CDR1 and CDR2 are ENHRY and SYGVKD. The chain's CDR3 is CAISSDGISGNTIYF. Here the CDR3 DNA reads TGTGCCATCAGCTCGGACGGAATATCTGGAAACACCATATATTTT.

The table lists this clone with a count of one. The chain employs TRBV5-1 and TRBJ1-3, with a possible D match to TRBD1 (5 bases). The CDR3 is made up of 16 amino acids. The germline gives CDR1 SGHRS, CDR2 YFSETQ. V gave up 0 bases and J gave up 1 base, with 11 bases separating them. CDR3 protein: CASSLGTGGSGNTIYF. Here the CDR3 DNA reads TGCGCCAGCAGCTTGGGTACTGGGGGGTCTGGAAACACCATATATTTT.

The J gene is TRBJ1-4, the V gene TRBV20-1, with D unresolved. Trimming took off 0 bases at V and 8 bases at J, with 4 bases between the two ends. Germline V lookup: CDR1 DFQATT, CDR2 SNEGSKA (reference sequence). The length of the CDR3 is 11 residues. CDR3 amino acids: CSARDGEKLFF. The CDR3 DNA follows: TGCAGTGCTAGAGATGGGGAAAAACTGTTTTTT.